Presented here are 18 T cell receptor beta chains from one specimen sequenced in a study of blood T cell repertoires in COVID-19. Sequencing was performed with immunoSEQ multiplex PCR; in TCRdb, only in-frame clones are kept and a portion is missing. The data contain 200,000 to 300,000 clones, roughly 86% of them singletons. What was sequenced was PBMCs or T cells enriched from blood (not recorded which). The origin of the receptors is a young woman who had recovered from COVID-19.

The V gene is TRBV7-9, the J gene TRBJ1-1, with D tentatively TRBD1 (5 bases). The CDR3 loop spans 15 amino acids. Trimming removed 5 bases from V and 3 bases from J, with 16 bases in between. Per the germline V gene, CDR1 is SEHNR and CDR2 is FQNEAQ (reference sequence). The CDR3 DNA reads TGTGCCAGCAGCCCCCGGGAGGGGATGGACACTGAAGCTTTCTTT. Its protein product is CASSPREGMDTEAFF.

The V and J genes are TRBV2 and TRBJ1-1; 7 bases line up with TRBD1. The CDR3 has 14 amino acids. Germline V gives CDR1 SNHLY, CDR2 FYNNEI. Trimming at V came to 6 bases and at J to 5 bases, leaving 9 bases not matched to a gene. Here the CDR3 reads CASRGLRGLTEAFF. CDR3 DNA sequence: TGTGCCAGCAGGGGGTTGAGGGGGCTAACTGAAGCTTTCTTT.

This clone has more than one count but fewer than ten. The chain joins TRBV4-1 to TRBJ2-1; tentative D call: TRBD1 (6 bases). This CDR3 has 18 residues. CDR1 is MGHRA and CDR2 is YSYEKL in the germline V gene. Trimming removed 1 base at V and 2 bases at J, with 18 bases between. The CDR3 bases are TGCGCCAGCAGCCAAGTGGGGGCCATGGGTCTTGCCTACAATGAGCAGTTCTTC. It specifies CASSQVGAMGLAYNEQFF.

V gene TRBV28 combines with J gene TRBJ1-1; 7 nucleotides line up with TRBD1. The V and J ends lost 4 bases and 8 bases, in that order; junction bases with no gene match: 7. Germline values: CDR1 MDHEN, CDR2 SYDVKM. This CDR3 has 13 amino acids. The DNA of the CDR3 is TGTGCCAGCAGTTCATACAGGGGTGGCGAAGCTTTCTTT. This encodes CASSSYRGGEAFF. The full variable domain, with the rest looked up from reference TRBV28 and TRBJ1-1, is DVKVTQSSRYLVKRTGEKVFLECVQDMDHENMFWYRQDPGLGLRLIYFSYDVKMKEKGDIPEGYSVSREKKERFSLILESASTNQTSMYLCASSSYRGGEAFFGQGTRLTVV.

The gene calls are TRBV2 and TRBJ1-2; D gene ambiguous. The germline V and J ends were trimmed by 4 bases and 6 bases, with 18 bases remaining between them. CDR3 length: 15 amino acids. Germline V lookup: CDR1 SNHLY, CDR2 FYNNEI. CDR3 nucleotides: TGTGCCAGCAGTGGGTTTCGGTCGCAAGGAGATGGCTACACCTTC. Protein product: CASSGFRSQGDGYTF.

The chain joins TRBV3-1 (or the pseudogene TRBV3-2) to TRBJ2-2; 7 nucleotides agree with TRBD1. CDR1 LGHDT and CDR2 YNNKEL come from the germline V gene (reference sequence). V dropped 3 bases and J dropped 6; count of bases not matched to a gene: 13. The CDR3 extends over 17 amino acids. The CDR3 DNA reads TGTGCCAGCAGCCATTTGACAGGGTCTTTTCACGCCGGGGAGCTGTTTTTT. Translation: CASSHLTGSFHAGELFF.

Only a few counts were recorded for this clone. V gene TRBV2 combines with J gene TRBJ1-5; the D gene is possibly TRBD1 (5 bases). The V and J ends lost 5 bases and 3 bases respectively, with 14 bases between them. CDR3 length: 15 residues. Germline CDR1 and CDR2: SNHLY and FYNNEI. Written as DNA, the CDR3 is TGTGCCAGCAGTAAAACGGGACTTCTCAATCAGCCCCAGCATTTT. It specifies CASSKTGLLNQPQHF.

V and J are TRBV18 and TRBJ1-2; D is possibly TRBD1 (6 bases). Per the germline V gene, CDR1 is KGHSH and CDR2 is LQKENI. CDR3 length equals 18 residues. V was shortened by 3 bases and J by 2 bases, with 22 bases between the two germline ends. The CDR3 here is CASSPNPRGQSSNYGYTF. In nucleotides, the CDR3 is TGTGCCAGCTCACCCAACCCCCGCGGACAGTCGTCGAACTATGGCTACACCTTC.

V is TRBV29-1 and J is TRBJ1-1; D is unclear. The germline gives CDR1 SQVTM, CDR2 ANQGSEA. The CDR3 consists of 12 residues. Trimming shortened V by 4 bases and J by 1 base, and 7 bases separated the two germline ends. This CDR3 is CSVVRGNTEAFF. CDR3 nucleotide sequence: TGCAGCGTTGTGCGGGGGAACACTGAAGCTTTCTTT.

The genes are TRBV15 and TRBJ1-2, with 7 positions matching TRBD1. In germline, CDR1 is LNHNV, CDR2 YYDKDF (reference sequence). The J segment lost 9 bases and the V segment lost 0 bases, leaving 4 bases of the junction unmatched. The CDR3 is 13 amino acids. CDR3 sequence reads: CATSRDTGDRYTF. As DNA, the CDR3 is TGTGCCACCAGCAGAGATACAGGGGACCGCTACACCTTC. Combining the CDR3 with reference TRBV15 and TRBJ1-2 gives the whole variable domain DAMVIQNPRYQVTQFGKPVTLSCSQTLNHNVMYWYQQKSSQAPKLLFHYYDKDFNNEADTPDNFQSRRPNTSFCFLDIRSPGLGDTAMYLCATSRDTGDRYTFGSGTRLTVV.

This chain connects TRBV5-1 to TRBJ2-2, with unresolved D. Per the germline V gene, CDR1 is SGHRS and CDR2 is YFSETQ. The length of the CDR3 is 15 residues. Trimming stripped 0 bases from V and 6 bases from J, with 12 bases between. The CDR3 nucleotides read TGCGCCAGCAGCTTGGTTCCAGGCCAAGCCGGGGAGCTGTTTTTT. It is translated as CASSLVPGQAGELFF.

This chain connects TRBV3-1 (or the pseudogene TRBV3-2) to TRBJ2-1, with D perhaps matching TRBD2 (5 bases). The CDR3 loop spans 11 amino acids. The V end lost 4 bases, the J end lost 7 bases, and 5 bases lay between the germline ends. The germline V gene encodes CDR1 LGHDT and CDR2 YNNKEL (reference sequence). CDR3 in DNA: TGTGCCAGCAGCCCGGGGAATGAGCAGTTCTTC. Translating it yields CASSPGNEQFF.

The chain combines TRBV7-2 with TRBJ2-5, with TRBD1 matching over 8 bases. Per germline, CDR1 SGHTA and CDR2 FQGNSA. The CDR3 is made up of 16 amino acids. The V and J ends lost 5 bases and 3 bases, in that order; junction bases with no gene match: 11. CDR3 region: CASSGADRDFEETQYF. DNA for the CDR3: TGTGCCAGCAGCGGGGCGGACAGGGACTTTGAAGAGACCCAGTACTTC.

This rearrangement joins TRBV4-1 to TRBJ2-1; TRBD2 might be the D (5 bases). The V end lost 0 bases, the J end lost 3 bases, and 12 bases lay between the germline ends. This CDR3 comprises 16 residues. Germline values: CDR1 MGHRA, CDR2 YSYEKL. This CDR3 is CASSQDQGSYYNEQFF. The CDR3 nucleotides are TGCGCCAGCAGCCAAGATCAAGGGAGTTACTACAATGAGCAGTTCTTC.

The CDR3 region is CASSDGTSGMSDTQYF. The CDR3 coding sequence is TGTGCCAGCAGTGACGGGACTAGCGGGATGTCAGATACGCAGTATTTT. The chain combines TRBV6-4 with TRBJ2-3; 13 bases agree with TRBD2. The CDR3 consists of 16 residues. CDR1 is MRHNA and CDR2 is SNTAGT in the germline V gene. With V trimmed by 2 bases and J by 4 bases, 3 bases remained unmatched.

The chain uses TRBV6-4 and TRBJ2-2; the match to TRBD1 covers 7 bases. After removal of 5 bases from V and 1 base from J, the junction contained 16 bases not matched to a gene. This CDR3 has 19 amino acids. Looked up from germline, CDR1 is MRHNA and CDR2 is SNTAGT. The CDR3 reads CASSKGSSGGALNTGELFF. CDR3 bases: TGTGCCAGCAGTAAAGGCAGTTCAGGGGGAGCGTTGAACACCGGGGAGCTGTTTTTT.

J is TRBJ2-1 and V is TRBV7-3; 12 bases line up with TRBD2. The V gene's germline CDR1 is SGHTA and CDR2 FQGTGA. V trimming: 1 base; J trimming: 7 bases; junction bases outside the gene matches: 11. The CDR3 spans 18 residues. For the CDR3, the DNA is TGTGCCAGCAGCTTAAGCCGGCTAGCGGGAGGGCTGGCGAATGAGCAGTTCTTC. Its translation is CASSLSRLAGGLANEQFF. Based on the CDR3 plus reference TRBV7-3 and TRBJ2-1, the full variable domain is GAGVSQTPSNKVTEKGKYVELRCDPISGHTALYWYRQSLGQGPEFLIYFQGTGAADDSGLPNDRFFAVRPEGSVSTLKIQRTERGDSAVYLCASSLSRLAGGLANEQFFGPGTRLTVL.

J is TRBJ2-5 and V is TRBV19; tentative D call: TRBD1 (5 bases). The CDR3 has 16 amino acids. CDR1 is LNHDA, CDR2 SQIVND, per germline (reference sequence). Trimming pared 3 bases from V and 1 base from J, leaving 15 bases between. Written as DNA, the CDR3 is TGTGCCAGTAGTATGGCCGTATGGCAGGGCCAAGAGACCCAGTACTTC. Encoded protein: CASSMAVWQGQETQYF.